Listed below are T cell receptor beta chains from one sample, sequenced in a study of sequential checkpoint blockade in melanoma. The table came from immunoSEQ multiplex PCR; TCRdb's copy has only in-frame clones and leaves some out. The repertoire consists of about 12,000 clones, with 82% occurring once and the leading ten covering approximately 7.9%. The specimen was CD8+ T cells sorted from blood (inferred from file names), collected from a patient given nivolumab and ipilimumab in sequence. These receptors were obtained from a human donor with melanoma. Each CDR3 is given with its conserved first and last residue. Fields, in order: CDR3 protein, CDR3 DNA, J gene, V gene, clone size, D gene. The D gene is left open where the match is weak. Rows give clone size only sometimes, using once, few, many, or a class for an expanded clone.

CASSLLGTGAYEQYF,TGTGCCAGCAGTTTATTGGGGACAGGGGCCTACGAGCAGTACTTC,TRBJ2-7,TRBV28,.,TRBD1
CASSALIAGGPYNEQFF,TGTGCCAGCAGTGCCCTAATAGCGGGAGGCCCCTACAATGAGCAGTTCTTC,TRBJ2-1,TRBV6-1,few,TRBD2
CASSFSGGPDTQYF,TGTGCCAGCAGTTTTAGCGGGGGGCCAGATACGCAGTATTTT,TRBJ2-3,TRBV6-1,.,TRBD2
CASSLGDRATGELFF,TGTGCCAGCAGCTTAGGGGACAGGGCCACCGGGGAGCTGTTTTTT,TRBJ2-2,TRBV11-2,.,TRBD1
CASSPGPGQGNYEQYF,TGTGCCAGCAGCCCGGGACCGGGACAGGGGAACTACGAGCAGTACTTC,TRBJ2-7,TRBV5-6,once,TRBD1
CASSWGTGNPLHF,TGTGCCAGCAGTTGGGGGACAGGGAATCCCCTCCACTTT,TRBJ1-6,TRBV6-5,.,TRBD1
CASTSGLAGDEQFF,TGTGCCAGCACTTCCGGTCTAGCGGGAGATGAGCAGTTCTTC,TRBJ2-1,TRBV7-9,.,TRBD2
CASSLGAGTASTDTQYF,TGTGCCAGCAGCTTAGGGGCCGGGACAGCATCAACAGATACGCAGTATTTT,TRBJ2-3,TRBV7-8,once,TRBD1
CASSYSMGQRAGEAFF,TGTGCCAGCAGTTACTCGATGGGACAGAGGGCTGGTGAAGCTTTCTTT,TRBJ1-1,TRBV6-5,.,TRBD1
CASSETGTVEYGYTF,TGTGCCAGCAGTGAAACCGGGACAGTTGAATATGGCTACACCTTC,TRBJ1-2,TRBV2,few,TRBD1
CASSLGLAAPDTQYF,TGCGCCAGCAGCTTGGGACTAGCGGCCCCAGATACGCAGTATTTT,TRBJ2-3,TRBV5-1,.,TRBD2
CASRNQGSYNEQFF,TGTGCCAGCAGGAATCAGGGATCCTACAATGAGCAGTTCTTC,TRBJ2-1,TRBV27,.,.
CASSDGEGSNYGYTF,TGTGCCAGTTCGGACGGGGAGGGATCTAACTATGGCTACACCTTC,TRBJ1-2,TRBV19,.,.
CASRGGAGTEAFF,TGTGCCAGCCGAGGGGGGGCAGGCACTGAAGCTTTCTTT,TRBJ1-1,TRBV9,.,.
CASSFEPAGLELFF,TGTGCCAGCAGTTTCGAGCCCGCGGGTTTGGAACTGTTTTTT,TRBJ1-4,TRBV27,.,.
CASSHGTGYGYTF,TGTGCCAGCAGCCACGGGACAGGTTATGGCTACACCTTC,TRBJ1-2,TRBV7-9,.,TRBD1
CASSFRGRESADTQYF,TGTGCCAGCAGCTTTAGAGGGCGGGAGAGCGCCGATACGCAGTATTTT,TRBJ2-3,TRBV7-6,.,TRBD2
CASSYSQGVNYGYTF,TGTGCCAGCAGTTACTCACAGGGGGTTAACTATGGCTACACCTTC,TRBJ1-2,TRBV6-5,.,TRBD1
CASSFGGNTEAFF,TGCGCCAGCAGCTTCGGGGGGAACACTGAAGCTTTCTTT,TRBJ1-1,TRBV5-1,.,.
CSALGSGDYGYTF,TGCAGCGCCCTGGGGAGTGGTGACTATGGCTACACCTTC,TRBJ1-2,TRBV29-1,.,.
CASSPQGNEQYF,TGTGCCAGCAGCCCACAGGGGAACGAGCAGTACTTC,TRBJ2-7,TRBV7-9,.,TRBD1
CASSLWGAFQETQYF,TGTGCCAGCAGTTTATGGGGGGCCTTCCAAGAGACCCAGTACTTC,TRBJ2-5,TRBV28,.,.
CASSLSWDIQFF,TGTGCCAGCAGCTTATCCTGGGACATCCAGTTCTTC,TRBJ2-1,TRBV13,once,.
CASSQGKGQAINQPQHF,TGCGCCAGCAGCCAAGGCAAGGGACAGGCAATCAATCAGCCCCAGCATTTT,TRBJ1-5,TRBV4-1,.,TRBD1
CASTQGALTDTQYF,TGTGCCAGCACGCAGGGGGCGTTGACAGATACGCAGTATTTT,TRBJ2-3,TRBV28,.,TRBD1
CASSEVGTDNEKLFF,TGTGCCAGCAGTGAAGTGGGGACAGATAATGAAAAACTGTTTTTT,TRBJ1-4,TRBV6-1,.,TRBD1
CASSEQASGRFTGELFF,TGTGCCAGCAGCGAGCAAGCTAGCGGGAGATTCACCGGGGAGCTGTTTTTT,TRBJ2-2,TRBV9,.,TRBD2
CSVIAGVVQETQYF,TGCAGCGTTATAGCGGGGGTCGTCCAAGAGACCCAGTACTTC,TRBJ2-5,TRBV29-1,.,TRBD2
CASSVGSVALAETQYF,TGTGCCAGCAGCGTAGGTTCGGTAGCGCTCGCGGAGACCCAGTACTTC,TRBJ2-5,TRBV9,.,.
CASSEFRAGANVLTF,TGCGCCAGCAGTGAGTTCAGGGCTGGGGCCAACGTCCTGACTTTC,TRBJ2-6,TRBV10-2,.,.
CASSPSGFVGCTF,TGTGCCAGCAGCCCTTCAGGGTTTGTGGGCTGCACCTTC,TRBJ1-2,TRBV6-5,.,.
CASSISGDSNQPQHF,TGTGCCAGTAGTATATCAGGGGATAGCAATCAGCCCCAGCATTTT,TRBJ1-5,TRBV19,.,.
CASSSSRRRIEAFF,TGTGCCAGCAGTTCCTCAAGACGGAGGATTGAAGCTTTCTTT,TRBJ1-1,TRBV6-5,.,.
CASSYTSGGKLFF,TGTGCCAGCAGTTACACTAGCGGGGGAAAACTGTTTTTT,TRBJ1-4,TRBV6-5,few,.
CASSLTGRSYEQYF,TGTGCCAGCAGTTTAACAGGCCGCTCCTACGAGCAGTACTTC,TRBJ2-7,TRBV28,.,.
CASSHSGHLYEQYF,TGTGCCAGCAGTCACTCGGGACACCTCTACGAGCAGTACTTC,TRBJ2-7,TRBV14,.,.
CASSPLAGGYTGELFF,TGTGCCAGCAGCCCACTAGCGGGAGGGTATACCGGGGAGCTGTTTTTT,TRBJ2-2,TRBV7-3,.,TRBD2
CASSRQGYQPQHF,TGCGCCAGCAGTCGACAGGGCTACCAGCCCCAGCATTTT,TRBJ1-5,TRBV4-1,.,TRBD1
CASSLPRRGGQGAIRDF,TGTGCCAGCAGTTTACCCCGGAGGGGGGGACAGGGGGCAATTAGGGACTTC,TRBJ2-7,TRBV28,.,TRBD1
CASSRGGNTEAFF,TGTGCCAGCAGTCGAGGGGGGAACACTGAAGCTTTCTTT,TRBJ1-1,TRBV6-1,.,.